These T cell receptor beta chains were read from a single sample in a study. TCRdb reprocessed the 5' RACE reads via MiXCR and lists one record per CDR3 protein. Of thousands of distinct CDR3 sequences listed, about 47% were seen once; the top ten hold roughly 4.9%. Sequencing was performed on memory CD4+ T cells sorted from a lymph node. These receptors all come from a female donor with breast cancer. CDR3s include the opening cysteine and the closing phenylalanine or tryptophan. A D gene is named only where the DNA matches it firmly. Clone size is not always given. Where it is, it says once, few, many or a class for expanded clones.

>-|TRBJ1-5|TRBV7-2|few|13
CASSLGFGQPQHF
TGTGCCAGCAGCTTAGGCTTTGGCCAGCCCCAGCATTTT
>-|TRBJ1-5|TRBV7-2|-|16
CASSPRTRGLGQPQHF
TGTGCCAGCAGCCCCCGGACCCGTGGTCTCGGTCAGCCCCAGCATTTT
>-|TRBJ2-5|TRBV4-2|few|13
CASSQFKKETQYF
TGTGCCAGCAGCCAATTCAAAAAAGAGACCCAGTACTTC
>-|TRBJ2-1|TRBV20-1|-|14
CSARRPSSYNEQFF
TGCAGTGCTAGAAGGCCTAGCTCCTACAATGAGCAGTTCTTC
>-|TRBJ2-3|TRBV5-6|-|16
CASSFRLTTFTDTQYF
TGTGCCAGCAGCTTCAGACTGACCACTTTCACAGATACGCAGTATTTT
>TRBD1|TRBJ1-5|TRBV5-5|-|14
CASSWDSNNQPQHF
TGTGCCAGCAGCTGGGACAGTAACAATCAGCCCCAGCATTTT
>TRBD2|TRBJ2-5|TRBV30|few|14
CAATATSAEETQYF
TGTGCCGCCACTGCCACTAGCGCAGAAGAGACCCAGTACTTC
>-|TRBJ2-3|TRBV5-1|few|16
CASSLEGAAGTDTQYF
TGCGCCAGCAGCTTGGAGGGAGCTGCCGGGACAGATACGCAGTATTTT
>-|TRBJ2-1|TRBV5-1|few|15
CASSTDTSSYNEQFF
TGCGCCAGCAGCACGGATACGAGCTCCTACAATGAGCAGTTCTTC
>TRBD2|TRBJ2-1|TRBV20-1|few|16
CSAIRLSGGVHNEQFF
TGCAGTGCTATCAGACTTAGCGGGGGGGTCCACAATGAGCAGTTCTTC
>-|TRBJ2-2|TRBV20-1|-|14
CSATSGIGTGELFF
TGCAGTGCTACAAGCGGAATAGGCACCGGGGAGCTGTTTTTT